This T cell receptor beta chain was sequenced for a study of Ad26.COV2.S vaccination and SARS-CoV-2 variants. Study-level findings and limits: Substantial post-vaccination breadth of spike-specific CD8+ and CD4+ T cell responses was reported.

Concerning this clone: Its target is not known.

Assay used: immunoSEQ multiplex PCR; TCRdb lists only in-frame clones, some missing. The table records 360,000 or so clones, 75% to 90% of them present only once. The treatment here: some 19 received Ad26.COV2.S at low or high dose, single or two shots; about 5 received placebo; per-sample allocation not given. Sampling was done on day 63 after the first vaccine or placebo injection. Trimming pared 3 bases from V and 1 base from J, leaving 6 bases between. Germline V gives CDR1 GTSNPN, CDR2 SVGIG (reference sequence). This CDR3 is 12 amino acids long. V usage is TRBV30 and J usage is TRBJ1-1; D is unresolved. The TCR sequence derives from a person aged 18-60 years who received the Ad26.COV2.S COVID-19 vaccine or a placebo. Material: peripheral blood, obtained in a trial of Ad26.COV2.S vaccine versus placebo. The CDR3, as DNA: TGTGCCTGGAGAGGCGGGAACACTGAAGCTTTCTTT. Translation: CAWRGGNTEAFF.